Listed here is a single T cell receptor (beta chain). This sample stems from a study of T cell changes during pregnancy in multiple sclerosis. Looked up from germline, CDR1 is SNHLY and CDR2 is FYNNEI. V lost 11 bases to trimming and J lost 2 bases, with 16 bases between them. The CDR3 totals 14 residues. The assay was immunoSEQ multiplex PCR, and TCRdb's table has in-frame clones only and misses some. The table has more than 40,000 clones, 90% to 95% seen once. This sequence originates from a female donor with multiple sclerosis, enrolled in a pregnancy study. This specimen was CD8+ T cells from peripheral blood mononuclear cells, taken in the first trimester of pregnancy. The chain is built from TRBV2 and TRBJ2-1, with D possibly matching TRBD2 (7 bases). CDR3 nucleotides: TGTGCCTTTACTTGGGGGGGCCCCTACAATGAGCAGTTCTTC. Translated: CAFTWGGPYNEQFF.